This T cell receptor beta chain was sequenced for a study of blood T cell repertoires in COVID-19. V shed 3 bases and J 5 bases; nucleotides not matched to a gene: 19. The CDR3 contains 19 residues. The protocol was immunoSEQ multiplex PCR, while the TCRdb copy is restricted to in-frame clones and leaves out a portion. The sample yields 200,000 or so clones, approximately 84% seen once. This clone was detected once. The chain joins TRBV23-1 to TRBJ2-5; 9 positions agree with TRBD2. TRBV23-1 qualifies as an ORF whose function is uncertain. This sequence originates from a woman aged 70 to 79 with active or convalescent COVID-19. Sequencing was carried out using peripheral blood. CDR3 residues: CASSHPICIPGLAGETQYF. The CDR3, as DNA: TGCGCCAGCAGTCATCCTATCTGCATCCCGGGACTAGCAGGGGAGACCCAGTACTTC.